This entry describes one T cell receptor (beta chain). The antigen is unknown. Over chemoradiotherapy, repertoires were sampled more than once. Profiled with immunoSEQ multiplex PCR; TCRdb holds only in-frame clones, not every one. The data show over 35,000 clones, approximately 73% seen once. This sample stems from a study of chemoradiotherapy in HPV16-positive cancers. Overall study results and limits: During treatment, candidate HPV-specific clones and E7-related motifs expanded in tumor.

V was clipped by 2 bases and J by 0 bases; unmatched bases: 0. CDR3 length: 14 residues. Germline V gene sequence: CDR1 SGHAT, CDR2 FQDESV (reference sequence). The rearrangement joins TRBV11-1 to TRBJ1-1; 7 bases map to TRBD1. This sequence originates from a human donor with HPV-associated anogenital cancer. The sequences come from blood, collected from a patient who underwent chemoradiotherapy. In DNA, the CDR3 is TGTGCCAGCAGCTTAACAGGGGTGAACACTGAAGCTTTCTTT. Translation gives CASSLTGVNTEAFF.